Following are 11 T cell receptor beta chains from one sample sequenced in a study of T-cell memory formation after mild COVID-19. TCRdb passed the 5' RACE reads through MiXCR, listing each CDR3 protein once. This sample has about 470,000 distinct CDR3 sequences, with about 20% found just once. The material sequenced was PBMCs or a T cell subset sorted from them (not recorded which). The receptors were sampled from an adult woman who had mild COVID-19 (a few samples of this study predate the infection). Cell type and time point are not known.

The chain employs TRBV2 and TRBJ2-7; D tentatively fits TRBD1 or TRBD2 (7 bases each). The CDR3 runs 15 residues. Trimming left V 4 bases short and J 3 bases short, with 16 bases between. Germline values: CDR1 SNHLY, CDR2 FYNNEI. CDR3 sequence: CASSVGGGGLYEQYF. CDR3 DNA: TGTGCCAGCAGTGTGGGGGGAGGGGGCCTCTACGAGCAGTACTTC. Variable domain in full (rest from reference TRBV2 and TRBJ2-7): EPEVTQTPSHQVTQMGQEVILRCVPISNHLYFYWYRQILGQKVEFLVSFYNNEISEKSEIFDDQFSVERPDGSNFTLKIRSTKLEDSAMYFCASSVGGGGLYEQYFGPGTRLTVT.

The chain carries TRBV12-3 or TRBV12-4 and TRBJ2-7; TRBD2 might be the D (5 bases). The CDR3 is made up of 16 amino acids. V lost 2 bases to trimming and J lost 5 bases, with 19 bases between them. The CDR3 protein is CASSLRFPGSVHEQYF. In DNA form, the CDR3 reads TGTGCCAGCAGTTTAAGGTTTCCGGGGAGCGTCCACGAGCAGTACTTC.

This chain uses TRBV25-1 with TRBJ2-3; a weak D match, TRBD2 (6 bases). V was trimmed by 1 base and J by 2 bases, leaving 10 bases between them. CDR1 and CDR2 (germline): MGHDK, SYGVNS. This CDR3 contains 15 residues. DNA for the CDR3: TGTGCCAGCAGTGAATTGGGCGGGGACACAGATACGCAGTATTTT. Translation gives CASSELGGDTDTQYF.

The table lists this clonotype with a few counts. The CDR3 protein is CASSLVRGDTEAFF. The CDR3 nucleotides read TGCGCCAGCAGCTTGGTACGGGGGGACACTGAAGCTTTCTTT. This chain connects TRBV5-1 to TRBJ1-1; the D gene is possibly TRBD1 (5 bases). The CDR3 sequence is 14 residues long. Trimming pared 0 bases from V and 3 bases from J, leaving 9 bases between. CDR1 is SGHRS and CDR2 is YFSETQ in the germline V gene.

The chain couples TRBV23-1 to TRBJ1-1, with D unresolved. TRBV23-1 is filed as an ORF, its function uncertain. The CDR3 runs 13 residues. The V gene lost 2 bases and the J gene lost 3 bases, with 7 bases spanning the gap. CDR3 sequence (DNA): TGCGCCAGCAGTCAACCAAGTGACACTGAAGCTTTCTTT. Translating it yields CASSQPSDTEAFF.

V gene TRBV7-2 combines with J gene TRBJ1-1; possible D gene TRBD1, 5 bases. Germline V gene data show CDR1 as SGHTA and CDR2 as FQGNSA. The CDR3 runs 15 residues. Trimming shortened V by 2 bases and J by 13 bases, and 23 bases separated the two germline ends. This CDR3 reads CASSLPEGMAERGFF. The DNA of the CDR3 is TGTGCCAGCAGCTTACCGGAGGGAATGGCGGAGAGGGGTTTCTTT.

The J gene is TRBJ2-3, the V gene TRBV24-1; tentative D call: TRBD1 (6 bases). V was cut by 3 bases and J by 2 bases, with 14 bases left in between. The CDR3 sequence is 16 residues long. Germline CDR1 and CDR2: KGHDR and SFDVKD. The CDR3 region has the DNA TGTGCCACCAGTGATCGGGACACGCGGACCACAGATACGCAGTATTTT. Encoded protein: CATSDRDTRTTDTQYF.

The gene calls are TRBV4-1 and TRBJ1-1; TRBD1 matches at 8 bases. The V segment lost 4 bases and the J segment 1 base; nucleotides outside the gene matches: 8. The CDR3 loop spans 16 amino acids. Per the germline V gene, CDR1 is MGHRA and CDR2 is YSYEKL. In DNA form, the CDR3 reads TGCGCCAGCAGCCGGGGACAGGCATACTCGAACACTGAAGCTTTCTTT. It codes for CASSRGQAYSNTEAFF.

This clonotype came up a few times. Written as DNA, the CDR3 is TGCAGTGCTTCACGGGGCCCCTCCTACAATGAGCAGTTCTTC. Its protein product is CSASRGPSYNEQFF. V gene TRBV20-1 combines with J gene TRBJ2-1, with D perhaps TRBD1 or TRBD2 (5 bases each). V lost 5 bases and J 0 bases, leaving 11 bases between the germline ends. Germline CDR1 reads DFQATT; CDR2 reads SNEGSKA (reference sequence). The CDR3 runs to 14 residues.

This clonotype was observed many times. V gene TRBV12-3 or TRBV12-4 combines with J gene TRBJ1-2, with TRBD1 matching 11 bases. V trimming: 5 bases; J trimming: 6 bases; junction bases outside the gene matches: 8. The CDR3 consists of 15 residues. The CDR3 nucleotides read TGTGCCAGCAGTCCTGGACAGGGGGCATCTCATGGCTACACCTTC. As protein: CASSPGQGASHGYTF.

This clonotype has only a few counts. The chain couples TRBV24-1 to TRBJ2-2, with D perhaps matching TRBD1 (6 bases). V lost 3 bases, J lost 6 bases, and 7 bases lay in between. The CDR3 loop spans 13 amino acids. CDR1 is KGHDR, CDR2 SFDVKD, per germline. The CDR3, as DNA: TGTGCCACCAGTGATGAGGGGGCCGGGGAGCTGTTTTTT. Its protein product is CATSDEGAGELFF.